The 19 T cell receptor beta chains reported below all come from one sample, sequenced in a study of blood T cells in healthy people across ages. A second PCR, run for roughly 7 to 12 cycles, used a sample-barcoded 5' primer plus a J-beta primer mix. One entry per CDR3 protein, called by TCRdb with MiXCR from the 5' RACE reads. Of around 1,500,000 distinct CDR3 sequences in the sample, roughly 27% were seen once. The sample consisted of blood. Receptor source: a woman aged 30 to 39 in good health.

This chain joins TRBV29-1 and TRBJ2-2; 8 bases line up with TRBD2. Unmatched junction bases numbered 5, after V lost 5 bases and J lost 3 bases. This CDR3 is 14 amino acids long. The germline CDR1 and CDR2 sequences are SQVTM and ANQGSEA. CDR3 protein: CSVQRGSYTGELFF. The CDR3 nucleotides read TGCAGCGTTCAGCGGGGGTCTTACACCGGGGAGCTGTTTTTT.

This clonotype appeared many times. The V gene is TRBV6-1, the J gene TRBJ2-7; D gene uncertain. Per the germline V gene, CDR1 is MNHNS and CDR2 is SASEGT. CDR3 length equals 12 residues. Trimming stripped 6 bases from V and 3 bases from J, with 9 bases between. This CDR3 is CASSQPIYEQYF. The CDR3 DNA reads TGTGCCAGCAGCCAGCCCATCTACGAGCAGTACTTC.

This clonotype was detected only a few times. J is TRBJ1-4 and V is TRBV2; 7 bases agree with TRBD1. This CDR3 is 15 amino acids long. The V gene's germline CDR1 is SNHLY and CDR2 FYNNEI. The V and J ends lost 2 bases and 0 bases, in that order; junction bases with no gene match: 0. The CDR3: CASSEQGATNEKLFF. As DNA, the CDR3 is TGTGCCAGCAGTGAACAGGGGGCAACTAATGAAAAACTGTTTTTT.

This clonotype showed up just a few times. V and J are TRBV7-9 and TRBJ2-1; D might be TRBD1 or TRBD2, each matching 5 bases. The CDR3 covers 13 residues. Germline values: CDR1 SEHNR, CDR2 FQNEAQ (reference sequence). V lost 4 bases and J 8 bases, leaving 12 bases between the germline ends. CDR3 nucleotides: TGTGCCAGCAGCTCGTCCGTGGGGGATGAGCAGTTCTTC. Protein product: CASSSSVGDEQFF. The complete variable domain, with remaining parts taken from reference TRBV7-9 and TRBJ2-1, reads DTGVSQNPRHKITKRGQNVTFRCDPISEHNRLYWYRQTLGQGPEFLTYFQNEAQLEKSRLLSDRFSAERPKGSFSTLEIQRTEQGDSAMYLCASSSSVGDEQFFGPGTRLTVL.

A note on this clonotype: Relative to the germline gene, one junction end is altered; a read error may explain this. The rearrangement joins TRBV15 to TRBJ2-5; D may be TRBD2 (5 bases). CDR1 and CDR2 from the germline V gene are LNHNV and YYDKDF (reference sequence). The CDR3 runs 14 residues. The CDR3 region has the DNA TGTGCCACTAGCAGAGATAACGTAGCGGAGACCCAGTACTTC. Its protein is CATSRDNVAETQYF.

This clonotype was recorded a few times. This rearrangement joins TRBV7-2 to TRBJ2-7; 10 bases match TRBD1. Unmatched junction bases numbered 8, after V lost 5 bases and J lost 4 bases. In germline, CDR1 is SGHTA, CDR2 FQGNSA. CDR3 length: 15 residues. The CDR3 reads CASSRYRDRGYEQYF. Here the CDR3 DNA reads TGTGCCAGCAGCAGGTACCGGGACAGGGGTTACGAGCAGTACTTC.

About this clonotype itself: Possible read error: a much larger clone is one base away. V gene TRBV25-1 combines with J gene TRBJ2-5; D unresolved. The CDR3 runs to 13 residues. V lost 4 bases and J 4 bases, leaving 10 bases between the germline ends. Germline V lookup: CDR1 MGHDK, CDR2 SYGVNS. The CDR3 DNA reads TGTGCCAGCAGTGGCTCGGCAGTAGAGACCCAGTACTTC. This encodes CASSGSAVETQYF.

This clonotype was observed a handful of times. The chain uses TRBV4-1 and TRBJ1-2; D unclear. CDR1 MGHRA and CDR2 YSYEKL come from the germline V gene. Trimming took 6 bases from V and 4 from J, leaving 18 bases between them. CDR3 length: 15 amino acids. CDR3 loop: CASRQTTLEIYGYTF. The CDR3 nucleotides read TGCGCCAGCAGGCAAACGACCCTCGAGATCTATGGCTACACCTTC.

About this clonotype itself: Since a much larger clone is just one base distant, this may be a read error. The V gene is TRBV10-3, the J gene TRBJ2-5, with TRBD2 as a possible D gene (5 bases). Per the germline V gene, CDR1 is ENHRY and CDR2 is SYGVKD. The CDR3 consists of 16 residues. DNA for the CDR3: TGTGCCACCAGTGACCCGGTCACTAGTGGCCAAGAGACCCAGTACTTC. Protein product: CATSDPVTSGQETQYF.

This clonotype was found many times. The V and J genes are TRBV7-2 and TRBJ2-7; D call uncertain. The CDR3 length is 15 residues. Trimming pared 1 base from V and 2 bases from J, leaving 12 bases between. Germline CDR1 reads SGHTA; CDR2 reads FQGNSA. The CDR3 here is CASSLEYGGTYEQYF. DNA of the CDR3: TGTGCCAGCAGCTTAGAATACGGCGGTACCTACGAGCAGTACTTC.

This clonotype was detected a few times. At one end, the junction sequence differs from germline, possibly due to a read error. In nucleotides, the CDR3 is TGCATTGCTAGAGACCCGACCCATTCGACGCAGTATTTT. Residues: CIARDPTHSTQYF. This sequence joins TRBV20-1 and TRBJ2-3, with D unclear. The CDR3 sequence is 13 residues long. Germline V CDR1 and CDR2: DFQATT, SNEGSKA (reference sequence).

This clonotype was counted only a few times. The J gene is TRBJ1-2, the V gene TRBV10-2; unclear D gene. The germline V gene has CDR1 WSHSY and CDR2 SAAADI. The CDR3 covers 14 residues. V was pared by 0 bases and J by 8 bases, with 13 bases between. The CDR3 nucleotides read TGCGCCAGCAGTGAGTCGATGGCAGAAGGAGGCTACACCTTC. Its protein is CASSESMAEGGYTF.

The V and J genes are TRBV20-1 and TRBJ2-7, with D possibly TRBD2 on 6 matching bases. V was clipped by 4 bases and J by 0 bases, with 22 bases between them. Looked up from germline, CDR1 is DFQATT and CDR2 is SNEGSKA (reference sequence). The length of the CDR3 is 17 residues. CDR3 coding DNA: TGCAGTGCTACGGGGGAAACGGGCTCAATTAACTCCTACGAGCAGTACTTC. Translated: CSATGETGSINSYEQYF.

The rearrangement uses TRBV5-1 and TRBJ2-1, with 7 bases matching TRBD2. In germline, CDR1 is SGHRS, CDR2 YFSETQ. J lost 0 bases, V lost 3 bases, and 6 bases had no gene match. The CDR3 consists of 16 residues. CDR3 sequence reads: CASSSYRGSSYNEQFF. DNA for the CDR3: TGCGCCAGCAGCTCCTACCGCGGGAGCTCCTACAATGAGCAGTTCTTC. The full variable domain, rest sourced from reference TRBV5-1 and TRBJ2-1, is KAGVTQTPRYLIKTRGQQVTLSCSPISGHRSVSWYQQTPGQGLQFLFEYFSETQRNKGNFPGRFSGRQFSNSRSEMNVSTLELGDSALYLCASSSYRGSSYNEQFFGPGTRLTVL.

There are a few counts of this clonotype. J is TRBJ2-1 and V is TRBV7-2; 11 bases match TRBD1. CDR1 and CDR2 (germline): SGHTA, FQGNSA. The CDR3 extends over 15 amino acids. V lost 5 bases to trimming and J lost 4 bases; unmatched junction nucleotides: 4. Here the CDR3 DNA reads TGTGCCAGCAGCCGCAGGGACAGGGGGTACAATGAGCAGTTCTTC. Translated: CASSRRDRGYNEQFF.

This clonotype was observed at least ten times. The V gene is TRBV12-3 or TRBV12-4, the J gene TRBJ2-1; 14 bases map to TRBD2. The CDR3 runs to 15 residues. J was trimmed by 9 bases and V by 4 bases; bases with no gene match: 5. The CDR3 loop reads CASSSGTSGSGEQFF. For the CDR3, the DNA is TGTGCCAGCAGTTCCGGGACTAGCGGGAGTGGTGAGCAGTTCTTC.

The sample holds a few counts of this clonotype. The V and J genes are TRBV2 and TRBJ2-7; D assignment may be TRBD1 or TRBD2 (5 bases each). The length of the CDR3 is 13 residues. Germline CDR1 reads SNHLY; CDR2 reads FYNNEI. Trimming took off 9 bases at V and 1 base at J, with 13 bases between the two ends. The DNA of the CDR3 is TGTGCCAGAATCCGGGACGGATCCTACGAGCAGTACTTC. Encoded protein: CARIRDGSYEQYF.

This clonotype occurred many times. The rearrangement uses TRBV28 and TRBJ2-5, with TRBD2 as a possible D gene (6 bases). The CDR3 totals 13 residues. The germline gives CDR1 MDHEN, CDR2 SYDVKM. V was cut by 5 bases and J by 5 bases, with 12 bases left in between. The CDR3 protein is CASSGGSDETQYF. CDR3 DNA: TGTGCCAGCAGTGGGGGGTCTGATGAGACCCAGTACTTC.

CDR3 protein: CASSPRPTNRITVQYF. The DNA for the CDR3 is TGTGCCAGCAGCCCCCGGCCCACCAACCGGATTACTGTGCAGTACTTC. The rearrangement links TRBV11-2 to TRBJ2-7; D not resolved. V was pared by 5 bases and J by 9 bases, with 26 bases between. This CDR3 has 16 amino acids. The germline V gene encodes CDR1 SGHAT and CDR2 FQNNGV.